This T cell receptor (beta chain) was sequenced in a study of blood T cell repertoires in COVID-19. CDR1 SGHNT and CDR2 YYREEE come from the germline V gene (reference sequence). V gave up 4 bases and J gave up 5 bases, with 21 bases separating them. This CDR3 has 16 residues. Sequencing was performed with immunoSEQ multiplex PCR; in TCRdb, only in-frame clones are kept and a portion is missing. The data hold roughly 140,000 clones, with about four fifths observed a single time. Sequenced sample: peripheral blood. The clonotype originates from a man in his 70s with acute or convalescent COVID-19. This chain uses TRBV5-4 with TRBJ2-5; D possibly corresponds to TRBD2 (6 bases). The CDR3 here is CASSPTVNRGGETQYF. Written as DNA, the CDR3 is TGTGCCAGCAGCCCTACCGTCAACCGTGGGGGGGAGACCCAGTACTTC.